This entry features one TCR beta chain sequence. This sample is drawn from a study of monozygotic twins with inflammatory bowel disease. One blood sample of 2.5 ml was taken from each donor. Researchers ran eight separate cDNA reactions for each sample. TCRdb re-called the 5' RACE reads and shows each CDR3 protein once, DNA omitted. The sample totals over 110,000 distinct CDR3 sequences. The CDR3 extends over 13 amino acids. Germline V gene sequence: CDR1 MDHEN, CDR2 SYDVKM. This receptor was taken from a human donor with ulcerative colitis or Crohn's disease, or a healthy co-twin of an affected twin (not recorded which). The rearrangement joins TRBV28 to TRBJ1-2; the TRBD1 assignment by TCRdb is unverifiable without DNA. The sample taken for sequencing was blood. The CDR3 sequence: CASSDLQGRSHTF.